The 27 T cell receptor beta chains in this list originate from one sample, sequenced in a study of T cells in Graves' hyperthyroidism and ophthalmopathy. The source material, RNA transcripts, was used to amplify TCR beta CDR3 regions. When the TCR CDR3 underwent first-round RT-PCR, the HTBI primer set was used. TCRdb redid the calling of the multiplex PCR reads with MiXCR, one entry per CDR3 protein. The table has about 400,000 distinct CDR3 sequences, about 15% seen once. The sample comprised blood. All receptors derive from a young woman with Graves' hyperthyroidism.

The J gene is TRBJ2-1, the V gene TRBV9, with D tentatively TRBD1 or TRBD2 (5 bases each). CDR3 size: 16 residues. With 1 base removed from V and 6 bases from J, the gap between germline ends came to 17 bases. The germline V gene has CDR1 SGDLS and CDR2 YYNGEE. The CDR3 loop reads CASSVIPGPKANEQFF. The CDR3 region has the DNA TGTGCCAGCAGCGTAATACCGGGACCCAAGGCCAATGAGCAGTTCTTC.

This clonotype has a count of ten or more. This chain joins TRBV7-9 and TRBJ2-3; D is undetermined. Trimming removed 5 bases at V and 5 bases at J, with 11 bases between. The CDR3 spans 13 residues. CDR1 and CDR2 (germline): SEHNR, FQNEAQ (reference sequence). The CDR3 sequence: CASSLPPGDTQYF. Written as DNA, the CDR3 is TGTGCCAGCAGCCTCCCTCCCGGAGATACGCAGTATTTT.

The rearrangement uses TRBV5-4 and TRBJ2-7; 7 bases match TRBD2. CDR3 length: 17 amino acids. In germline, CDR1 is SGHNT, CDR2 YYREEE (reference sequence). The ends lost 4 bases at V and 0 bases at J; junction bases unmatched: 13. The CDR3 bases are TGTGCCAGCAGCCTATCTTACGCTGGCGGGAGCTCCTACGAGCAGTACTTC. Translated: CASSLSYAGGSSYEQYF.

This clonotype occurred many times. The chain has TRBV6-6 and TRBJ1-5; TRBD1 matches 7 bases. CDR1 is MNHNY, CDR2 SVGAGI, per germline (reference sequence). CDR3 length: 15 residues. After removal of 0 bases from V and 3 bases from J, the junction contained 2 bases not matched to a gene. This CDR3 is CASSYSTGTNQPQHF. Here the CDR3 DNA reads TGTGCCAGCAGTTACTCGACAGGGACCAATCAGCCCCAGCATTTT.

This clonotype turned up a few times. V and J are TRBV6-5 and TRBJ2-3, with D uncertain. Germline V gene lookup returns CDR1 MNHEY and CDR2 SVGAGI. V was trimmed by 0 bases and J by 6 bases, leaving 1 base between them. This CDR3 comprises 11 residues. CDR3 sequence reads: CASSYSDTQYF. The CDR3 bases are TGTGCCAGCAGTTACTCGGATACGCAGTATTTT.

This clonotype was seen a handful of times. V usage is TRBV20-1 and J usage is TRBJ1-2; D uncertain. The CDR3 has 18 amino acids. In germline, CDR1 is DFQATT, CDR2 SNEGSKA (reference sequence). Trimming removed 0 bases from V and 0 bases from J, with 20 bases in between. This CDR3 is CSARDPSTPRIANYGYTF. The CDR3 DNA reads TGCAGTGCTAGAGATCCCAGCACGCCGAGAATAGCTAACTATGGCTACACCTTC.

This clonotype was observed a few times. A read error may explain this, as a much larger clone is one base away. The chain is built from TRBV3-1 and TRBJ1-4; maybe TRBD1 (6 bases). There are 16 residues in the CDR3. Germline CDR1 is LGHDT and CDR2 is YNNKEL (reference sequence). Trimming cost V 4 bases and J 4 bases, with 16 bases left between them. CDR3 residues: CASSRPGGHGNEKLFF. The CDR3, as DNA: TGTGCCAGCAGCCGACCGGGGGGACACGGTAATGAAAAACTGTTTTTT.

The chain links TRBV11-3 to TRBJ2-3; 8 bases are a match to TRBD2. With V trimmed by 5 bases and J by 2 bases, 9 bases remained unmatched. The CDR3 contains 16 residues. Germline CDR1 SGHNT, CDR2 YENEEA. The CDR3 loop reads CASSPGSGILTDTQYF. CDR3 DNA sequence: TGTGCCAGCAGCCCAGGTAGCGGGATCCTCACAGATACGCAGTATTTT.

This clonotype was detected ten times or more. The chain couples TRBV12-3 or TRBV12-4 to TRBJ2-1; no clear D. CDR3 length: 16 residues. The V end was cut by 1 base, the J end by 0 bases, with 10 bases between. The DNA for the CDR3 is TGTGCCAGCAGTTTAGGCCCCTCCGTCTCCTACAATGAGCAGTTCTTC. Translation gives CASSLGPSVSYNEQFF.

This clonotype came up many times. The chain couples TRBV2 to TRBJ2-7, with a possible D match to TRBD2 (5 bases). The V gene lost 4 bases and the J gene lost 7 bases, with 8 bases spanning the gap. This CDR3 spans 11 amino acids. Germline V CDR1 and CDR2: SNHLY, FYNNEI. CDR3 loop: CASSGSGEQYF. CDR3 DNA: TGTGCCAGCAGTGGCTCGGGGGAGCAGTACTTC.

This clonotype occurred once. For the CDR3, the DNA is TGTGCCAGCAGCCTAGGACAGGGGGCTAATCGTGGAGATACGCAGTATTTT. Translated: CASSLGQGANRGDTQYF. This rearrangement joins TRBV5-6 to TRBJ2-3, with 11 bases lining up with TRBD1. This CDR3 is 17 amino acids long. Germline values: CDR1 SGHDT, CDR2 YYEEEE. Unmatched junction bases numbered 12, after V lost 4 bases and J lost 5 bases.

The sample holds a few counts of this clonotype. The CDR3 protein is CSARVSRYQETQYF. DNA for the CDR3: TGCAGTGCTAGAGTCTCGCGGTACCAAGAGACCCAGTACTTC. The genes are TRBV20-1 and TRBJ2-5; unclear D gene. Trimming pared 1 base from V and 0 bases from J, leaving 9 bases between. Germline-derived CDR1 and CDR2 are DFQATT and SNEGSKA (reference sequence). The CDR3 contains 14 residues.

This clonotype was picked up a small number of times. The rearrangement links TRBV24-1 to TRBJ2-3, with 10 bases matching TRBD1. The CDR3 totals 17 residues. Germline V lookup: CDR1 KGHDR, CDR2 SFDVKD. The V gene end was trimmed by 4 bases and the J gene end by 2 bases; junction bases not matched to a gene: 8. The CDR3 reads CATSDPKDRGYTDTQYF. The DNA for the CDR3 is TGTGCCACCAGTGACCCTAAGGACAGGGGGTACACAGATACGCAGTATTTT.

V gene TRBV5-1 combines with J gene TRBJ1-2; the match to TRBD1 covers 9 bases. This CDR3 has 17 residues. Per the germline V gene, CDR1 is SGHRS and CDR2 is YFSETQ. V lost 4 bases, J lost 1 base, and 11 bases stayed unmatched. The CDR3 sequence: CASSTGTGPPGNYGYTF. DNA of the CDR3: TGCGCCAGCAGCACCGGGACAGGGCCACCCGGTAACTATGGCTACACCTTC.

At least ten counts were recorded for this clonotype. The chain has TRBV11-2 and TRBJ2-5, with TRBD2 matching over 12 bases. Losses at the gene ends were 5 bases for V and 3 bases for J; bases not matched to a gene: 7. The CDR3 loop spans 16 amino acids. The germline gives CDR1 SGHAT, CDR2 FQNNGV. The CDR3 DNA follows: TGTGCCAGCAGCCTTGGACTAGCGGGATATGAAGAGACCCAGTACTTC. The encoded protein is CASSLGLAGYEETQYF.

This clonotype occurred a few times. The rearrangement uses TRBV5-6 and TRBJ1-2; D perhaps matches TRBD1 (5 bases). The CDR3 has 13 residues. Trimming took off 2 bases at V and 3 bases at J, with 8 bases between the two ends. CDR1 SGHDT and CDR2 YYEEEE come from the germline V gene. The CDR3 sequence is CASSFATDYGYTF. CDR3 nucleotide sequence: TGTGCCAGCAGCTTTGCGACAGACTATGGCTACACCTTC.

This clonotype showed up many times. The genes are TRBV7-3 and TRBJ2-1, with a tentative D call TRBD2 (6 bases). Per the germline V gene, CDR1 is SGHTA and CDR2 is FQGTGA. CDR3 length: 15 amino acids. Trimming took 5 bases from V and 6 from J, leaving 17 bases between them. The CDR3 nucleotides read TGTGCCAGCAGCCCTCCCGGGAGTTCCCTCAATGAGCAGTTCTTC. Translated: CASSPPGSSLNEQFF.

This clonotype was counted at least ten times. V gene TRBV6-1 combines with J gene TRBJ2-1; D unresolved. The germline V and J ends were trimmed by 5 bases and 2 bases, with 10 bases remaining between them. The CDR3 covers 14 residues. Looked up from germline, CDR1 is MNHNS and CDR2 is SASEGT. CDR3 bases: TGTGCCAGCAGTTTATCACCGGCCTACAATGAGCAGTTCTTC. As protein: CASSLSPAYNEQFF.

This clonotype was seen many times. V is TRBV12-3 or TRBV12-4 and J is TRBJ1-3; possibly TRBD1 for D (6 bases). Trimming left V 0 bases short and J 2 bases short, with 11 bases between. The CDR3 runs 16 residues. The CDR3 reads CASSLARGTAGNTIYF. The CDR3 coding sequence is TGTGCCAGCAGTTTAGCCAGGGGTACCGCTGGAAACACCATATATTTT.

This CDR3 reads CASIRTGVGNQPQHF. The CDR3 DNA reads as TGTGCCAGCATTAGGACAGGGGTAGGCAATCAGCCCCAGCATTTT. This rearrangement joins TRBV28 to TRBJ1-5; 9 positions agree with TRBD1. Trimming cost V 7 bases and J 2 bases; bases outside gene matches: 6. This CDR3 region has 15 residues. CDR1 is MDHEN, CDR2 SYDVKM, per germline.

The table lists this clonotype with many counts. The V and J genes are TRBV3-1 and TRBJ1-1, with a possible D match to TRBD1 (6 bases). Germline CDR1 LGHDT, CDR2 YNNKEL (reference sequence). The V end lost 8 bases, the J end lost 2 bases, and 12 bases lay between the germline ends. The CDR3 totals 13 residues. The CDR3 nucleotides are TGTGCCAGCGCGGGGGACACTAACACTGAAGCTTTCTTT. Residues: CASAGDTNTEAFF.

This chain links TRBV5-1 with TRBJ2-7; D is perhaps TRBD1 (5 bases). The CDR3 is made up of 14 amino acids. Trimming shortened V by 0 bases and J by 4 bases, and 11 bases separated the two germline ends. The germline V gene has CDR1 SGHRS and CDR2 YFSETQ. CDR3 amino acids: CASSLAVTVYEQYF. CDR3 nucleotide sequence: TGCGCCAGCAGCTTGGCCGTGACAGTTTACGAGCAGTACTTC.

The chain joins TRBV29-1 to TRBJ2-1; no clear D gene. CDR3 length: 14 amino acids. CDR1 SQVTM and CDR2 ANQGSEA come from the germline V gene. Trimming took off 2 bases at V and 2 bases at J, with 10 bases between the two ends. The CDR3 loop reads CSVEPESTYNEQFF. The CDR3 DNA is TGCAGCGTTGAACCCGAGAGTACCTACAATGAGCAGTTCTTC.

This clonotype was recorded many times. This rearrangement joins TRBV27 to TRBJ2-7; 13 bases fit TRBD2. The J segment lost 4 bases and the V segment lost 6 bases, leaving 9 bases of the junction unmatched. The germline gives CDR1 MNHEY, CDR2 SMNVEV (reference sequence). This CDR3 is 16 amino acids long. CDR3 residues: CASRGGTSGTTYEQYF. The CDR3 DNA reads TGTGCCAGCAGGGGTGGGACTAGCGGGACTACTTACGAGCAGTACTTC.

This clonotype was seen at least ten times. The J gene is TRBJ2-1, the V gene TRBV28; unclear D gene. Germline assignment: CDR1 MDHEN and CDR2 SYDVKM. V dropped 4 bases and J dropped 0 bases, with 7 bases sitting between them. The CDR3 spans 14 residues. Here the CDR3 DNA reads TGTGCCAGCAGTTACACCTTCTCCTACAATGAGCAGTTCTTC. Translated: CASSYTFSYNEQFF.

This clonotype was observed at least ten times. The V gene is TRBV20-1, the J gene TRBJ2-3; possible D gene TRBD2, 6 bases. Germline CDR1 reads DFQATT; CDR2 reads SNEGSKA (reference sequence). The CDR3 is 18 amino acids. Trimming took 0 bases from V and 2 from J, leaving 21 bases between them. The CDR3 coding sequence is TGCAGTGCTAGAGATCCCCTCCTTGGCGGGACCCCCACAGATACGCAGTATTTT. Its protein is CSARDPLLGGTPTDTQYF.

This clonotype was counted many times. Here the CDR3 DNA reads TGCGCCAGCAGTTTACCCAGCCAAAAGAGGAATGAAAAACTGTTTTTT. Translating gives CASSLPSQKRNEKLFF. This chain joins TRBV5-1 and TRBJ1-4, with D hard to call. The CDR3 is made up of 16 amino acids. The germline V gene has CDR1 SGHRS and CDR2 YFSETQ. The V end was cut by 5 bases, the J end by 5 bases, with 19 bases between.